A single sample is the source of the 24 T cell receptor beta chains below, sequenced in a study of blood T cell repertoires in COVID-19. Assay: immunoSEQ multiplex PCR; the TCRdb copy retains only in-frame clones and omits some. This sample has some 150,000 clones, with roughly four fifths found just once. The sample consisted of peripheral blood. These receptors originate from a human donor with acute or convalescent COVID-19. The donor label of this sample is uncertain.

The chain joins TRBV5-4 to TRBJ2-5, with 9 nucleotides matching TRBD1. V shed 3 bases, J shed 5 bases, and the junction held 8 bases outside the gene matches. Per the germline V gene, CDR1 is SGHNT and CDR2 is YYREEE (reference sequence). This CDR3 spans 15 amino acids. The DNA for the CDR3 is TGTGCCAGCAGCTCACAGGGGGCGCCGGGGGAGACCCAGTACTTC. Translating gives CASSSQGAPGETQYF.

In DNA form, the CDR3 reads TGTGCTAGTGGTTTTCAGGGGAATCAGCCCCAGCATTTT. It yields the protein CASGFQGNQPQHF. The chain combines TRBV12-5 with TRBJ1-5; D may be TRBD1 (6 bases). The ends were cut back, 3 bases at V and 4 bases at J, with 7 bases in the middle. There are 13 residues in the CDR3. Per the germline V gene, CDR1 is LGHNT and CDR2 is FRNRAP.

This rearrangement joins TRBV30 to TRBJ1-3, with D possibly matching TRBD1 (6 bases). This CDR3 is built from 15 residues. Trimming removed 0 bases at V and 2 bases at J, with 11 bases between. Germline V gene lookup returns CDR1 GTSNPN and CDR2 SVGIG (reference sequence). CDR3 nucleotide sequence: TGTGCCTGGAGTGTATACAGGGCGACTGGAAACACCATATATTTT. This encodes CAWSVYRATGNTIYF.

V and J are TRBV4-1 and TRBJ1-2; D may be TRBD1 (5 bases). V dropped 2 bases and J dropped 8 bases, with 15 bases sitting between them. This CDR3 spans 14 amino acids. The germline CDR1 and CDR2 sequences are MGHRA and YSYEKL. CDR3 loop: CASSQRDSSRGYTF. The DNA of the CDR3 is TGCGCCAGCAGCCAACGGGACTCCTCACGGGGCTACACCTTC.

V usage is TRBV27 and J usage is TRBJ2-2, with D unclear. V was shortened by 4 bases and J by 7 bases, with 7 bases between the two germline ends. Per the germline V gene, CDR1 is MNHEY and CDR2 is SMNVEV (reference sequence). CDR3 length: 12 amino acids. Here the CDR3 reads CASSSGGGELFF. The DNA of the CDR3 is TGTGCCAGCAGTTCCGGCGGCGGGGAGCTGTTTTTT.

The chain couples TRBV15 to TRBJ1-1; 7 bases line up with TRBD1. Germline loops: CDR1 LNHNV, CDR2 YYDKDF (reference sequence). This CDR3 spans 15 amino acids. V lost 5 bases, J lost 0 bases, and 6 bases stayed unmatched. For the CDR3, the DNA is TGTGCCACCAGCGGTTACAGGGGAGTGAACACTGAAGCTTTCTTT. Its protein product is CATSGYRGVNTEAFF.

The CDR3, as DNA: TGTGCTAGTGGTTTGGTACTTGAGAGACAGCATCAGCCCCAGCATTTT. Its translation: CASGLVLERQHQPQHF. The genes are TRBV12-5 and TRBJ1-5; the D gene is possibly TRBD1 (5 bases). The ends were cut back, 0 bases at V and 5 bases at J, with 14 bases in the middle. The CDR3 runs 16 residues. Germline CDR1 is LGHNT and CDR2 is FRNRAP.

V usage is TRBV18 and J usage is TRBJ1-1, with 8 bases lining up with TRBD1. Per the germline V gene, CDR1 is KGHSH and CDR2 is LQKENI. J was trimmed by 1 base and V by 9 bases; bases with no gene match: 7. The CDR3 contains 14 residues. CDR3: CASNRGSTNTEAFF. The CDR3 DNA reads as TGTGCCAGTAACAGGGGGTCAACGAACACTGAAGCTTTCTTT. Supplemented by reference TRBV18 and TRBJ1-1, the full variable domain reads NAGVMQNPRHLVRRRGQEARLRCSPMKGHSHVYWYRQLPEEGLKFMVYLQKENIIDESGMPKERFSAEFPKEGPSILRIQQVVRGDSAAYFCASNRGSTNTEAFFGQGTRLTVV.

Here the CDR3 reads CASSVGGGQGPTGELFF. The CDR3 coding sequence is TGTGCCAGCAGCGTGGGAGGGGGACAGGGTCCCACCGGGGAGCTGTTTTTT. The chain combines TRBV9 with TRBJ2-2; 9 bases are shared with TRBD1. The CDR3 loop spans 17 amino acids. The germline CDR1 and CDR2 sequences are SGDLS and YYNGEE. Trimming at V came to 2 bases and at J to 4 bases, leaving 9 bases not matched to a gene.

This clone was found a few times. The chain uses TRBV28 and TRBJ1-1; possible D gene TRBD1, 6 bases. From germline, CDR1 is MDHEN and CDR2 SYDVKM. The CDR3 totals 14 residues. The germline V and J ends were trimmed by 5 bases and 11 bases, with 21 bases remaining between them. CDR3 loop: CASSLNPPQGGAFF. DNA for the CDR3: TGTGCCAGCAGTCTCAACCCCCCACAGGGTGGCGCTTTCTTT.

In its sample, this clone was seen once. The chain recombines TRBV6-5 with TRBJ2-7, with D perhaps TRBD1 (5 bases). With 2 bases removed from V and 4 bases from J, the gap between germline ends came to 9 bases. CDR3 size: 13 residues. Germline CDR1 reads MNHEY; CDR2 reads SVGAGI. The CDR3 region is CASSYRGRYEQYF. CDR3 nucleotides: TGTGCCAGCAGTTACAGGGGTAGGTACGAGCAGTACTTC.

V and J are TRBV5-1 and TRBJ1-2, with no clear D. V gave up 5 bases and J gave up 7 bases, with 21 bases separating them. The germline gives CDR1 SGHRS, CDR2 YFSETQ. CDR3 length equals 15 residues. CDR3 residues: CASSSSSFSLGGYTF. The CDR3 coding sequence is TGCGCCAGCAGTTCATCGAGCTTTTCTCTTGGTGGCTACACCTTC.

A single count supports this clone. This CDR3 reads CAISATGSETEAFF. CDR3 in DNA: TGTGCCATCAGTGCCACAGGGTCTGAGACTGAAGCTTTCTTT. This chain connects TRBV10-3 to TRBJ1-1; tentative D call: TRBD1 (6 bases). The CDR3 totals 14 residues. Trimming took 4 bases from V and 5 from J, leaving 14 bases between them. Germline V lookup: CDR1 ENHRY, CDR2 SYGVKD.

The rearrangement uses TRBV15 and TRBJ1-3; no definite D call. This CDR3 has 14 residues. Per the germline V gene, CDR1 is LNHNV and CDR2 is YYDKDF (reference sequence). Trimming left V 0 bases short and J 0 bases short, with 3 bases between. DNA of the CDR3: TGTGCCACCAGCAGAGATAGCTCTGGAAACACCATATATTTT. Protein product: CATSRDSSGNTIYF.

The chain employs TRBV3-1 (or the pseudogene TRBV3-2) and TRBJ2-5; D remains unclear. Germline CDR1 and CDR2: LGHDT and YNNKEL (reference sequence). Trimming stripped 3 bases from V and 7 bases from J, with 9 bases between. CDR3 length equals 12 residues. The CDR3 nucleotides are TGTGCCAGCAGCCACGTAGATGGGACCCAGTACTTC. Amino acid sequence: CASSHVDGTQYF.

J is TRBJ1-6 and V is TRBV18; tentatively, D is TRBD1 (5 bases). The CDR3 is 14 amino acids. Deletions cut 2 bases from V and 8 bases from J, with 10 bases between. Germline assignment: CDR1 KGHSH and CDR2 LQKENI. The CDR3 nucleotides read TGTGCCAGCTCACCAAAGGGGAGGGATTCACCCCTCCACTTT. Amino acids: CASSPKGRDSPLHF.

CDR3 DNA sequence: TGTGCCAGCAGCTTGGGGGGCCAGGTCCACGAGCAGTACGTC. Residues: CASSLGGQVHEQYV. The rearrangement joins TRBV5-4 to TRBJ2-7; perhaps TRBD1 as D (5 bases). The germline CDR1 and CDR2 sequences are SGHNT and YYREEE (reference sequence). Trimming left V 0 bases short and J 5 bases short, with 12 bases between. This CDR3 is 14 amino acids long.

This chain uses TRBV7-3 with TRBJ2-2, with 7 bases identical to TRBD2. The length of the CDR3 is 15 residues. CDR1 and CDR2 (germline): SGHTA, FQGTGA. V lost 0 bases to trimming and J lost 8 bases; unmatched junction nucleotides: 6. The CDR3 region is CASSLTGLKIGELFF. CDR3 coding DNA: TGTGCCAGCAGCTTAACGGGACTAAAAATTGGGGAGCTGTTTTTT.

The V call is TRBV9, the J call TRBJ2-1, with D possibly being TRBD2 (7 bases). Germline-derived CDR1 and CDR2 are SGDLS and YYNGEE. CDR3 length: 14 residues. V lost 6 bases, J lost 7 bases, and 17 bases lay in between. CDR3 residues: CASTKGGAENEQFF. For the CDR3, the DNA is TGTGCCAGCACCAAGGGGGGGGCGGAGAATGAGCAGTTCTTC.

The table lists this clone with a few counts. This sequence joins TRBV2 and TRBJ1-2; D is uncertain. Trimming took 9 bases from V and 4 from J, leaving 18 bases between them. The CDR3 sequence is 14 residues long. Germline values: CDR1 SNHLY, CDR2 FYNNEI. DNA for the CDR3: TGTGCCAGTCAAGCAGCGGCAGGAGGCTATGGCTACACCTTC. Translating it yields CASQAAAGGYGYTF.

The chain employs TRBV27 and TRBJ2-7; 7 bases match TRBD2. CDR3 length: 13 residues. Germline V gene lookup returns CDR1 MNHEY and CDR2 SMNVEV (reference sequence). V was clipped by 5 bases and J by 3 bases; unmatched bases: 4. As DNA, the CDR3 is TGTGCCAGCAGTCCCGGGACTAACTACGAGCAGTACTTC. Its protein product is CASSPGTNYEQYF.

The rearrangement joins TRBV7-8 to TRBJ1-5, with D maybe TRBD1 (5 bases). Germline-derived CDR1 and CDR2 are SGHVS and FQNEAQ. The CDR3 extends over 14 amino acids. Trimming left V 6 bases short and J 4 bases short, with 13 bases between. In nucleotides, the CDR3 is TGTGCCAGCAGTTCCACAGGTCGGAATCAGCCCCAGCATTTT. Residues: CASSSTGRNQPQHF.

The rearrangement joins TRBV7-8 to TRBJ1-5, with a weak D call TRBD1 (5 bases). The CDR3 has 14 amino acids. CDR1 is SGHVS, CDR2 FQNEAQ, per germline. Deletions cut 1 base from V and 7 bases from J, with 11 bases between. As DNA, the CDR3 is TGTGCCAGCAGCTTAGAAGGGGTTAACCAGCCCCAGCATTTT. Amino acid sequence: CASSLEGVNQPQHF.

The V gene is TRBV9, the J gene TRBJ2-2, with 8 bases that match TRBD2. Trimming cost V 6 bases and J 1 base; bases outside gene matches: 8. The germline V gene has CDR1 SGDLS and CDR2 YYNGEE. The CDR3 totals 16 residues. The CDR3 region has the DNA TGTGCCAGCACCCCAGGGAGCGGGGGGAACACCGGGGAGCTGTTTTTT. This gives the protein CASTPGSGGNTGELFF.